This section outlines one T cell receptor beta chain sequence together with its context. V was trimmed by 3 bases and J by 3 bases, leaving 12 bases between them. The germline gives CDR1 MNHEY, CDR2 SMNVEV (reference sequence). The CDR3 loop spans 14 amino acids. These data belong to a study of blood T cell repertoires in COVID-19. Study information: Sites across the United States, Italy and Spain contributed samples from acute and convalescent COVID-19.

TCRdb's copy holds only in-frame clones and misses some; the assay was immunoSEQ multiplex PCR. The table lists about 98,000 clones, 87% of them singletons. This TCR came from a man in his forties or fifties with active COVID-19. The sequenced sample was peripheral blood. The chain is built from TRBV27 and TRBJ2-7; D gene uncertain. The CDR3 spells CASSFGDSNYEQYF. In DNA, the CDR3 is TGTGCCAGCAGTTTTGGTGACTCCAACTACGAGCAGTACTTC.